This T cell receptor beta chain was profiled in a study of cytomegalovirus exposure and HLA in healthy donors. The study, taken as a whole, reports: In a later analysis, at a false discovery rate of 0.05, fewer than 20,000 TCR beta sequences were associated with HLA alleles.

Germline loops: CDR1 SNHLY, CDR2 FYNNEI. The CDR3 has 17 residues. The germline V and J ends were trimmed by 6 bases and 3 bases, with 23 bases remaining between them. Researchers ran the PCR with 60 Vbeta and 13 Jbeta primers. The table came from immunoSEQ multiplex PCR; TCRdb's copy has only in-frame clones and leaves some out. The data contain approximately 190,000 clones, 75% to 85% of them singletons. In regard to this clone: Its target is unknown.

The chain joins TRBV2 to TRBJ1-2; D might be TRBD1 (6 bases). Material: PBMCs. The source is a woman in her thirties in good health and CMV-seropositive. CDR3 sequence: CASRKGNRVGSDYGYTF. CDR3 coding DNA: TGTGCCAGCAGGAAAGGAAACAGGGTGGGGTCGGACTATGGCTACACCTTC. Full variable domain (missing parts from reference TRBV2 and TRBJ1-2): EPEVTQTPSHQVTQMGQEVILRCVPISNHLYFYWYRQILGQKVEFLVSFYNNEISEKSEIFDDQFSVERPDGSNFTLKIRSTKLEDSAMYFCASRKGNRVGSDYGYTFGSGTRLTVV.